A single sample gave rise to the 21 T cell receptor beta chains below, sequenced in a study of metastatic and nonmetastatic thyroid tumors (dated by TCRdb to 2018 to 2020). No treatment had been received by any patient before thyroid surgery. The library was built by means of PCR. Instrument used: Illumina HiSeq 4000. TCRdb's own reprocessing of the public reads used fastp at Q25 and MiXCR and kept productive beta chains. In all, the sample holds over 45,000 clones, and 22% of those were seen once. The ten largest clonotypes hold roughly 3.8% of the sample. The specimen was blood. These receptors all stem from a male donor with papillary thyroid cancer or a benign thyroid nodule (not recorded which). Some clones in this sample may be carry-over from other donors' samples.

The sample holds many counts of this clone. This rearrangement joins TRBV7-9 to TRBJ2-7, with TRBD2 as a possible D gene (5 bases). From germline, CDR1 is SEHNR and CDR2 FQNEAQ (reference sequence). V gave up 3 bases and J gave up 3 bases, with 6 bases separating them. CDR3 length: 12 residues. The CDR3 sequence is CASSFDYYEQYF. CDR3 nucleotides: TGTGCCAGCAGCTTTGACTACTACGAGCAGTACTTC.

At least ten counts were recorded for this clone. This rearrangement joins TRBV7-8 to TRBJ2-7; 10 nucleotides match TRBD2. J lost 0 bases, V lost 3 bases, and 2 bases had no gene match. The CDR3 spans 15 residues. Germline values: CDR1 SGHVS, CDR2 FQNEAQ. The CDR3 sequence: CASSLGTSVSYEQYF. Written as DNA, the CDR3 is TGTGCCAGCAGCTTGGGGACTAGCGTCTCCTACGAGCAGTACTTC.

This clone was detected ten times or more. This chain uses TRBV28 with TRBJ1-6; D is possibly TRBD1 (6 bases). V shed 6 bases and J shed 8 bases, with 17 bases lying between them. CDR1 MDHEN and CDR2 SYDVKM come from the germline V gene. CDR3 size: 15 residues. Here the CDR3 reads CASSATGGAYSPLHF. The CDR3 nucleotides are TGTGCCAGCAGCGCCACGGGGGGGGCGTATTCACCCCTCCACTTT.

The chain links TRBV20-1 to TRBJ2-2; 8 positions agree with TRBD2. Germline V lookup: CDR1 DFQATT, CDR2 SNEGSKA (reference sequence). The CDR3 loop spans 16 amino acids. V dropped 0 bases and J dropped 1; count of bases not matched to a gene: 4. The CDR3 loop reads CSARDEREQNTGELFF. CDR3 DNA sequence: TGCAGTGCTAGAGATGAGCGGGAGCAGAACACCGGGGAGCTGTTTTTT.

The chain uses TRBV20-1 and TRBJ2-7, with D perhaps matching TRBD2 (5 bases). The CDR3 totals 11 residues. Germline loops: CDR1 DFQATT, CDR2 SNEGSKA (reference sequence). The V end lost 6 bases, the J end lost 3 bases, and 9 bases lay between the germline ends. Here the CDR3 reads CSATNSYEQYF. CDR3 in DNA: TGCAGTGCGACTAACAGCTACGAGCAGTACTTC.

V usage is TRBV11-3 and J usage is TRBJ1-2, with TRBD1 matching 9 bases. Per the germline V gene, CDR1 is SGHNT and CDR2 is YENEEA. V lost 2 bases and J lost 5; bases outside the gene matches: 3. The CDR3 runs 14 residues. This CDR3 reads CASSLTGTGYGYTF. The CDR3 nucleotides read TGTGCCAGCAGCTTAACAGGGACAGGGTATGGCTACACCTTC.

Details on this clone: A much more abundant neighbour one base away suggests this may be a read error. The V gene is TRBV30, the J gene TRBJ2-2; no reliable D call. The V end was cut by 6 bases, the J end by 8 bases, with 7 bases between. Germline V gives CDR1 GTSNPN, CDR2 SVGIG (reference sequence). This CDR3 has 10 amino acids. The DNA of the CDR3 is TGTGCCTGTGACGTTGGGGAGCTGTTTTTT. This encodes CACDVGELFF.

In regard to this clone: The CDR3 does not end in the conserved phenylalanine or tryptophan, so this is likely a read error. V and J are TRBV29-1 and TRBJ1-2, with D possibly being TRBD1 (6 bases). This CDR3 spans 11 amino acids. V lost 5 bases and J 8 bases, leaving 12 bases between the germline ends. Per germline, CDR1 SQVTM and CDR2 ANQGSEA. The CDR3 protein is CSVLGGGGYTS. The CDR3 DNA is TGCAGCGTTCTGGGAGGGGGAGGCTACACCTCC.

V usage is TRBV30 and J usage is TRBJ2-3, with D hard to call. Per the germline V gene, CDR1 is GTSNPN and CDR2 is SVGIG (reference sequence). This CDR3 comprises 14 residues. The V and J ends lost 0 bases and 2 bases respectively, with 9 bases between them. The DNA for the CDR3 is TGTGCCTGGAGTGTGGTGGGAACCACAGATACGCAGTATTTT. Protein sequence: CAWSVVGTTDTQYF.

In this sample, this clone turned up many times. The chain joins TRBV11-3 to TRBJ2-5, with TRBD1 identical over 7 bases. The CDR3 contains 14 residues. Per the germline V gene, CDR1 is SGHNT and CDR2 is YENEEA. V shed 5 bases and J 7 bases; nucleotides not matched to a gene: 10. The CDR3 reads CASSHIRQGTTQYF. Here the CDR3 DNA reads TGTGCCAGCAGCCATATTCGACAGGGCACGACCCAGTACTTC.

This clone showed up many times. The J gene is TRBJ2-7, the V gene TRBV28, with D possibly being TRBD1 (6 bases). The CDR3 totals 15 residues. V was clipped by 2 bases and J by 3 bases, with 14 bases between them. In germline, CDR1 is MDHEN, CDR2 SYDVKM. DNA of the CDR3: TGTGCCAGCAGTTTAGTCTGGGACACCCACTACGAGCAGTACTTC. Its protein product is CASSLVWDTHYEQYF.

A note on this clone: Additional DNA sequences in this sample encode the identical CDR3. The chain recombines TRBV18 with TRBJ1-1; 8 nucleotides align to TRBD1. The CDR3 has 14 amino acids. The trim removed 3 bases at V and 4 bases at J, leaving 4 bases unmatched. The germline V gene has CDR1 KGHSH and CDR2 LQKENI. The CDR3 protein is CASSPGTGGTEAFF. CDR3 bases: TGTGCCAGCTCACCGGGTACAGGGGGCACTGAAGCTTTCTTT.

This clone has at least ten counts. The chain joins TRBV7-2 to TRBJ2-5; tentative D call: TRBD2 (5 bases). Between the trimmed V and J ends, which lost 4 bases and 5 bases, there was a span of 11 bases. CDR1 is SGHTA and CDR2 is FQGNSA in the germline V gene. The CDR3 covers 13 residues. CDR3 region: CASSSRTGETQYF. The CDR3 DNA reads as TGTGCCAGCAGCTCGCGGACTGGGGAGACCCAGTACTTC. Supplemented by reference TRBV7-2 and TRBJ2-5, the full variable domain reads GAGVSQSPSNKVTEKGKDVELRCDPISGHTALYWYRQSLGQGLEFLIYFQGNSAPDKSGLPSDRFSAERTGGSVSTLTIQRTQQEDSAVYLCASSSRTGETQYFGPGTRLLVL.

The chain combines TRBV20-1 with TRBJ1-2; TRBD1 is a possible D gene (5 bases). Trimming cost V 5 bases and J 4 bases, with 11 bases left between them. CDR3 length equals 12 residues. The germline V gene encodes CDR1 DFQATT and CDR2 SNEGSKA (reference sequence). CDR3 protein: CSALDSLYGYTF. CDR3 DNA sequence: TGCAGTGCTTTAGACAGTCTCTATGGCTACACCTTC.

This clone was seen a few times. V is TRBV2 and J is TRBJ1-1; D is unclear. Germline V gene lookup returns CDR1 SNHLY and CDR2 FYNNEI. The length of the CDR3 is 12 residues. Trimming left V 6 bases short and J 1 base short, with 6 bases between. DNA for the CDR3: TGTGCCAGCAGGACGGGGAACACTGAAGCTTTCTTT. It yields the protein CASRTGNTEAFF. Based on the CDR3 plus reference TRBV2 and TRBJ1-1, the full variable domain is EPEVTQTPSHQVTQMGQEVILRCVPISNHLYFYWYRQILGQKVEFLVSFYNNEISEKSEIFDDQFSVERPDGSNFTLKIRSTKLEDSAMYFCASRTGNTEAFFGQGTRLTVV.

This clone came up many times. This chain joins TRBV20-1 and TRBJ1-3, with D unresolved. V was pared by 0 bases and J by 3 bases, with 18 bases between. Germline values: CDR1 DFQATT, CDR2 SNEGSKA (reference sequence). This CDR3 has 17 residues. This CDR3 reads CSARDRDGVGGGNTIYF. DNA of the CDR3: TGCAGTGCTAGAGATCGCGACGGGGTGGGCGGTGGAAACACCATATATTTT.

This clone was counted at least ten times. The chain recombines TRBV6-1 with TRBJ1-4; D is undetermined. V gave up 1 base and J gave up 7 bases, with 10 bases separating them. This CDR3 contains 14 residues. Germline assignment: CDR1 MNHNS and CDR2 SASEGT. The CDR3 DNA follows: TGTGCCAGCAGTGAAGACCCTGAGGGTGAAAAACTGTTTTTT. It translates to CASSEDPEGEKLFF.

This clone has ten or more counts. For the CDR3, the DNA is TGTGCCAGCAGCCCAAGGCAAGAGACCCAGTACTTC. Amino acids: CASSPRQETQYF. This rearrangement joins TRBV12-3 or TRBV12-4 to TRBJ2-5; no clear D gene. V was pared by 6 bases and J by 2 bases, with 7 bases between. The CDR3 totals 12 residues.

The CDR3 region has the DNA TGCAGTGCTCAGGACAATCGGGGCACAGATACGCAGTATTTT. Amino acid sequence: CSAQDNRGTDTQYF. The rearrangement uses TRBV20-1 and TRBJ2-3; D is perhaps TRBD1 (5 bases). There are 14 residues in the CDR3. Germline values: CDR1 DFQATT, CDR2 SNEGSKA (reference sequence). Trimming left V 5 bases short and J 1 base short, with 13 bases between.

This clone was counted many times. V and J are TRBV7-2 and TRBJ2-1; 7 positions match TRBD2. CDR1 is SGHTA and CDR2 is FQGNSA in the germline V gene. This CDR3 contains 15 residues. Losses at the gene ends were 1 base for V and 2 bases for J; bases not matched to a gene: 2. The CDR3 loop is CASSLGGSPYNEQFF. For the CDR3, the DNA is TGTGCCAGCAGCTTAGGCGGGAGCCCCTACAATGAGCAGTTCTTC.

This clone was seen repeatedly, ten times or more. The chain joins TRBV10-2 to TRBJ2-7; D remains ambiguous. Trimming left V 4 bases short and J 4 bases short, with 8 bases between. The CDR3 runs 12 residues. Per germline, CDR1 WSHSY and CDR2 SAAADI. The CDR3, as DNA: TGCGCCAGCAGTGTGGACGGATACGAGCAGTACTTC. Translation gives CASSVDGYEQYF.